This T cell receptor (beta chain) stems from a study of post-analysis software for immune sequencing data. Study results and limitations: Under F measure analysis, samples from one preparation batch co-clustered strongly. Patients showed TRBV5-6, TRBV5-1 and TRBV20-1 among roughly 5 TRBV segments more frequent than in controls.

This clonotype has just a few counts. Its antigen is undetermined. Unique-molecular-identifier-tagged TCR beta cDNA libraries were used. Input amounts of 1 to 10 million T cells were used. These gave roughly 0.5 million cDNA molecules, so each molecule approximated one T cell. TCRdb fed the PCR reads into MiXCR, producing one record per CDR3 protein. The sample has 450,000 to 700,000 distinct CDR3 sequences, roughly 46% seen once. Trimming cost V 3 bases and J 8 bases, with 13 bases left between them. Per the germline V gene, CDR1 is SEHNR and CDR2 is FQNEAQ (reference sequence). The CDR3 covers 13 residues.

The clonotype originates from a girl aged 5-17 years with multiple sclerosis. This rearrangement joins TRBV7-9 to TRBJ1-2; a possible D gene is TRBD1 (6 bases). Sequencing input: blood. This CDR3 is CASSFTGTEGYTF. In nucleotides, the CDR3 is TGTGCCAGCAGCTTCACAGGGACGGAAGGCTACACCTTC.